The 14 T cell receptor beta chains below all came from one sample that was sequenced in a study of shared clonotypes between healthy human individuals. Repertoires were generated with immunoSEQ multiplex PCR, while TCRdb's copy carries only in-frame clones and drops some. The sample shows approximately 2,200,000 clones, 85% to 95% of them seen only once. Selected positively for CCR7 and CD45RO-negative, naive CD8 cells excluded terminally differentiated effector memory CD45RA+ cells. Material: naive CD8+ T cells from PBMCs. The receptors were gathered from a man in his late teens or twenties in good health. Some clones in this sample may be carry-over from other donors' samples.

The chain joins TRBV4-3 to TRBJ1-2, with D possibly matching TRBD1 (5 bases). V lost 4 bases and J 7 bases, leaving 19 bases between the germline ends. The CDR3 runs 15 residues. Germline V gene data show CDR1 as LGHNA and CDR2 as YSLEER. The CDR3 nucleotides are TGCGCCAGCAGCCCCCTGTTAGGGGCAGCGAGTGGCTACACCTTC. This translates into CASSPLLGAASGYTF.

V usage is TRBV6-1 and J usage is TRBJ2-1; weak D call: TRBD1 (5 bases). CDR3 size: 13 residues. Trimming shortened V by 2 bases and J by 7 bases, and 9 bases separated the two germline ends. Germline V gene data show CDR1 as MNHNS and CDR2 as SASEGT. This chain's CDR3 is CASSEFPGNEQFF. The DNA of the CDR3 is TGTGCCAGCAGTGAATTTCCAGGGAATGAGCAGTTCTTC.

The chain joins TRBV6-5 to TRBJ2-7; 8 bases agree with TRBD1. Germline CDR1 reads MNHEY; CDR2 reads SVGAGI. The junction had 7 bases not matched to a gene; V was cut back by 6 bases and J by 6 bases. The CDR3 loop spans 13 amino acids. DNA of the CDR3: TGTGCCAGCAGCCTGACAGGGGCTGGCGAGCAGTACTTC. It yields the protein CASSLTGAGEQYF.

This chain's CDR3 is CASSDLNYNEQFF. CDR3 nucleotide sequence: TGTGCCAGCAGTGACTTAAACTACAATGAGCAGTTCTTC. The chain joins TRBV2 to TRBJ2-1, with D hard to call. Trimming removed 3 bases from V and 3 bases from J, with 6 bases in between. The CDR3 consists of 13 residues. Germline-derived CDR1 and CDR2 are SNHLY and FYNNEI.

The V gene is TRBV9, the J gene TRBJ2-2, with TRBD1 as a possible D gene (7 bases). The CDR3 totals 16 residues. Germline CDR1 reads SGDLS; CDR2 reads YYNGEE. V gave up 3 bases and J gave up 1 base, with 13 bases separating them. The chain's CDR3 is CASSAEGQLNTGELFF. The CDR3 nucleotides are TGTGCCAGCAGCGCGGAGGGACAGCTGAACACCGGGGAGCTGTTTTTT.

V gene TRBV5-1 combines with J gene TRBJ2-7; D is undetermined. Germline CDR1 and CDR2: SGHRS and YFSETQ. The CDR3 consists of 11 residues. V dropped 9 bases and J dropped 3 bases, with 10 bases sitting between them. The CDR3 region is CAITRSYEQYF. CDR3 DNA sequence: TGCGCCATCACCCGGAGCTACGAGCAGTACTTC.

The rearrangement joins TRBV7-9 to TRBJ1-1, with TRBD1 matching 7 bases. V lost 5 bases to trimming and J lost 0 bases; unmatched junction nucleotides: 6. Per germline, CDR1 SEHNR and CDR2 FQNEAQ (reference sequence). CDR3 length equals 15 residues. CDR3 sequence (DNA): TGTGCCAGCAGCGCCCAGGGACAGTTGAACACTGAAGCTTTCTTT. Amino acids: CASSAQGQLNTEAFF.

The chain uses TRBV6-1 and TRBJ1-1; no reliable D call. Trimming left V 2 bases short and J 3 bases short, with 10 bases between. CDR3 size: 14 residues. Germline CDR1 MNHNS, CDR2 SASEGT. The CDR3 DNA reads TGTGCCAGCAGTGAATATTGGGCGGACACTGAAGCTTTCTTT. Its translation: CASSEYWADTEAFF.

This clone has only one observation. V gene TRBV9 combines with J gene TRBJ2-7, with TRBD2 as a possible D gene (5 bases). V was pared by 4 bases and J by 1 base, with 12 bases between. The germline V gene has CDR1 SGDLS and CDR2 YYNGEE. This CDR3 region has 14 residues. The DNA for the CDR3 is TGTGCCAGCAGCCCAGAGGGCAGGTCCTACGAGCAGTACTTC. This encodes CASSPEGRSYEQYF.

V and J are TRBV19 and TRBJ2-6, with TRBD1 matching 7 bases. The CDR3 length is 15 residues. The germline V gene encodes CDR1 LNHDA and CDR2 SQIVND (reference sequence). Trimming at V came to 6 bases and at J to 2 bases, leaving 4 bases not matched to a gene. The DNA for the CDR3 is TGTGCCAGTAGAGACAGGGTGCCTGGGGCCAACGTCCTGACTTTC. Amino acid sequence: CASRDRVPGANVLTF.

The J gene is TRBJ1-1, the V gene TRBV4-2; D unclear. The CDR3 length is 16 residues. The germline CDR1 and CDR2 sequences are LGHNA and YNFKEQ. Trimming pared 2 bases from V and 1 base from J, leaving 14 bases between. CDR3 residues: CASSQIRLRENTEAFF. The CDR3 DNA reads TGTGCCAGCAGCCAAATCCGCCTACGGGAGAACACTGAAGCTTTCTTT.

The V and J genes are TRBV4-2 and TRBJ2-1; 10 bases agree with TRBD1. With V trimmed by 3 bases and J by 0 bases, 2 bases remained unmatched. The CDR3 is 16 residues long. CDR1 and CDR2 (germline): LGHNA, YNFKEQ. The CDR3 coding sequence is TGTGCCAGCAGCCACAGGGACAGGGGCTCCTACAATGAGCAGTTCTTC. Its translation is CASSHRDRGSYNEQFF.

The J gene is TRBJ2-5, the V gene TRBV7-8, with 11 bases lining up with TRBD2. Per germline, CDR1 SGHVS and CDR2 FQNEAQ. The CDR3 totals 18 residues. Germline trimming cut 3 bases from V and 0 bases from J; bases unmatched to any gene: 9. DNA for the CDR3: TGTGCCAGCAGCTTGGTCCTAGCGGGAGGCCCGTACCAAGAGACCCAGTACTTC. Residues: CASSLVLAGGPYQETQYF.

This rearrangement joins TRBV6-5 to TRBJ2-6; 7 bases line up with TRBD1. Germline lookup yields CDR1 MNHEY and CDR2 SVGAGI. Trimming took 2 bases from V and 5 from J; bases not matched to a gene: 3. The CDR3 loop spans 15 amino acids. This chain's CDR3 is CASSYGDSWANVLTF. For the CDR3, the DNA is TGTGCCAGCAGTTACGGGGACAGCTGGGCCAACGTCCTGACTTTC.